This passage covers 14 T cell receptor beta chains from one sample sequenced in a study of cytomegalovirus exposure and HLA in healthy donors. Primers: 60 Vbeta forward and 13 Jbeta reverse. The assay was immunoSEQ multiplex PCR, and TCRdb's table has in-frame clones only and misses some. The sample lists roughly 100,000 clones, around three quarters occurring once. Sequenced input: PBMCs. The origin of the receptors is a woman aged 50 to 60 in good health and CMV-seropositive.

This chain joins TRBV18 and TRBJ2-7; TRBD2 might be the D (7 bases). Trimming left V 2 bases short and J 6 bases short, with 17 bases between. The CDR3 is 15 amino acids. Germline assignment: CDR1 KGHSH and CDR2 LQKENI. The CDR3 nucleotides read TGTGCCAGCTCACCATTAGGGTCAGGGGAGGGCGAGCAGTACTTC. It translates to CASSPLGSGEGEQYF.

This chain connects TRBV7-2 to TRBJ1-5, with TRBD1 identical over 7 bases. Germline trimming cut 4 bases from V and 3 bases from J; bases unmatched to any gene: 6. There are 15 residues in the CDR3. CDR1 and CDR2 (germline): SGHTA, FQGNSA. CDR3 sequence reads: CASSSTGTVNQPQHF. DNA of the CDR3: TGTGCCAGCAGCTCGACCGGGACAGTCAATCAGCCCCAGCATTTT.

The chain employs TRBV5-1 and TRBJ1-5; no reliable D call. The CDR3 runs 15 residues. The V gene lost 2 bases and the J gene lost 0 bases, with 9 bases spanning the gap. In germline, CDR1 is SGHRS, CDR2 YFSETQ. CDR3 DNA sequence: TGCGCCAGCAGCTTAACGCCTAATAGCAATCAGCCCCAGCATTTT. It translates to CASSLTPNSNQPQHF.

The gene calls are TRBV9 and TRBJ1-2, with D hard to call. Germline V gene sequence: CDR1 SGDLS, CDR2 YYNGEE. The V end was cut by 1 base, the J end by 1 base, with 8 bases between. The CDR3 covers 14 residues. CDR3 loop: CASSVLSSNYGYTF. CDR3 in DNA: TGTGCCAGCAGCGTACTATCAAGTAACTATGGCTACACCTTC.

This CDR3 is CATSRGPSSGNTIYF. CDR3 bases: TGTGCCACCAGCAGAGGCCCGAGCTCTGGAAACACCATATATTTT. The rearrangement joins TRBV15 to TRBJ1-3; D unclear. CDR3 length: 15 amino acids. V was trimmed by 1 base and J by 0 bases, leaving 7 bases between them. Germline V lookup: CDR1 LNHNV, CDR2 YYDKDF (reference sequence).

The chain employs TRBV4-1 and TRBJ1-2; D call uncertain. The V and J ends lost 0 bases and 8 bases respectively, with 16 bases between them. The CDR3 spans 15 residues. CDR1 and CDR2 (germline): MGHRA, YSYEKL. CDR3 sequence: CASSQDRDQRSGYTF. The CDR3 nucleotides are TGCGCCAGCAGCCAAGATCGGGATCAACGCAGCGGCTACACCTTC.

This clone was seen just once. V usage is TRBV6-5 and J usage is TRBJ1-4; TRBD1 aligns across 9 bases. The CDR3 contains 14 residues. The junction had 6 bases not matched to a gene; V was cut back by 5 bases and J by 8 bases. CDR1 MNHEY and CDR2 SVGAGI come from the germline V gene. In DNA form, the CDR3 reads TGTGCCAGCAGTCGGACAGGGGAAGAAGAAAAACTGTTTTTT. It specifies CASSRTGEEEKLFF.

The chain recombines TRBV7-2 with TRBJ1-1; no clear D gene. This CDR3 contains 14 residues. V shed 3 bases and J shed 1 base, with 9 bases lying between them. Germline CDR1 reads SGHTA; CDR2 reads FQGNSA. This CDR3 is CASSLGRRNTEAFF. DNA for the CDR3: TGTGCCAGCAGCTTGGGCAGGCGGAACACTGAAGCTTTCTTT.

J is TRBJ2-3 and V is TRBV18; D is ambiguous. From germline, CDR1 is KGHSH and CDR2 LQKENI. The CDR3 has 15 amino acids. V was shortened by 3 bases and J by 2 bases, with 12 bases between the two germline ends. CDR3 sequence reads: CASSPLGRPTDTQYF. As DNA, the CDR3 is TGTGCCAGCTCACCCCTAGGCAGACCCACAGATACGCAGTATTTT.

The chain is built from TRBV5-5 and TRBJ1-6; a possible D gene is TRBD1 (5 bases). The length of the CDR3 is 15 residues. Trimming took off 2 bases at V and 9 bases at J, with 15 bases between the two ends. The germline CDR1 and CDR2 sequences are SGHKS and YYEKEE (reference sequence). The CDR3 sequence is CASSLVPQGRSPLHF. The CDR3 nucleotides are TGTGCCAGCAGCTTAGTCCCCCAGGGTCGTTCACCCCTCCACTTT.

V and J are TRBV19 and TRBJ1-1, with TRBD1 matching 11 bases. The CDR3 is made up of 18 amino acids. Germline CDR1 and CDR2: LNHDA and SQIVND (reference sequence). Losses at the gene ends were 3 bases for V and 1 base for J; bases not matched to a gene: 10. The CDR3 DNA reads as TGTGCCAGTAGTATTAGTCCCGGACAGGGGGCTACGAACACTGAAGCTTTCTTT. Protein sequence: CASSISPGQGATNTEAFF.

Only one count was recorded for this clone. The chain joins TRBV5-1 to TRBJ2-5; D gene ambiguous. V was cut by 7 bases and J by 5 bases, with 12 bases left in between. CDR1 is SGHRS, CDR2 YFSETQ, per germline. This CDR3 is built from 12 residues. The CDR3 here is CASGYSQETQYF. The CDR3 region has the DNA TGCGCCAGCGGGTACAGCCAGGAGACCCAGTACTTC.

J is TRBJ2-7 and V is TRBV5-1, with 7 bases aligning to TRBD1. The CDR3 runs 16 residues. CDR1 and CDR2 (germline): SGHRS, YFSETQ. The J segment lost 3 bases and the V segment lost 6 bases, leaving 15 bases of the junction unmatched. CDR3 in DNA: TGCGCCAGCAAAGGAAACACGGGACAGACAGACTACGAGCAGTACTTC. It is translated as CASKGNTGQTDYEQYF. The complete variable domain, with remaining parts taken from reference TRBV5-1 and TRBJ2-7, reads KAGVTQTPRYLIKTRGQQVTLSCSPISGHRSVSWYQQTPGQGLQFLFEYFSETQRNKGNFPGRFSGRQFSNSRSEMNVSTLELGDSALYLCASKGNTGQTDYEQYFGPGTRLTVT.

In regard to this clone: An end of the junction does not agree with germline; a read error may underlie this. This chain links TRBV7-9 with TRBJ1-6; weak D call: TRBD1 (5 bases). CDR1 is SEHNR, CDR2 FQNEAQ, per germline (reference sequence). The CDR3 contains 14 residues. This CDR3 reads CSSSLAGSNSPLHF. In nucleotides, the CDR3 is TGTTCCAGCAGCTTAGCAGGGAGCAATTCACCCCTCCACTTT.